This T cell receptor (beta chain) was profiled in a study of blood T cell repertoires in COVID-19. The overall study: Acute-phase and convalescent COVID-19 samples originated in the United States, Italy and Spain. The analysed material was cDNA or gDNA that came from T cells, B-cell-depleted T cells, or PBMCs.

In the original analysis: For nucleated cells, counts were estimated from reference gene primer amplification. Profiled with immunoSEQ multiplex PCR; TCRdb holds only in-frame clones, not every one. The D gene and trimming were derived from the DNA, and the V and J assignments and clone size from that table. The sample has 110,000 or so clones, approximately 80% seen once. Germline trimming cut 3 bases from V and 4 bases from J; bases unmatched to any gene: 3. The CDR3 has 13 amino acids. Germline V gene lookup returns CDR1 LNHNV and CDR2 YYDKDF (reference sequence). The material sequenced was peripheral blood. The chain is built from TRBV15 and TRBJ2-7; 7 bases map to TRBD1. The sequence derives from a human donor in a cohort sampled during active COVID-19. The CDR3: CATSRNRGYEQYF. The CDR3 DNA reads as TGTGCCACCAGCAGGAACAGGGGTTACGAGCAGTACTTC.